The T cell receptor beta chain described here comes from a study of T cells after posttransplantation cyclophosphamide. At least ten counts were recorded for this clone. Cyclophosphamide on days +3 and +4 followed busulfan-fludarabine conditioning and a marrow graft. The table came from immunoSEQ multiplex PCR; TCRdb's copy has only in-frame clones and leaves some out. The sample has 6,000 to 7,500 clones, none seen only once; the top ten hold over 50%. CDR1 is SEHNR and CDR2 is FQNEAQ in the germline V gene (reference sequence). Trimming cost V 1 base and J 6 bases; bases outside gene matches: 10. This CDR3 has 17 amino acids.

This receptor was identified in a male patient between 50 and 60 years old who received an allogeneic stem cell transplant from an unrelated donor, was CMV-positive, and had acute GVHD only. Part of the T cells may come from the graft donor. This chain uses TRBV7-9 with TRBJ1-5; 9 positions agree with TRBD1. The sequenced sample was PBMCs, obtained after allogeneic stem cell transplant with posttransplant cyclophosphamide. DNA for the CDR3: TGTGCCAGCAGCTTAGAGTGGACAGGGGCGGTTGGTCAGCCCCAGCATTTT. This translates into CASSLEWTGAVGQPQHF.